Below, one TCR beta chain is given with its context. Its target is unknown. The V and J ends lost 0 bases and 5 bases, in that order; junction bases with no gene match: 6. CDR3 length: 15 amino acids. CDR1 MNHEY and CDR2 SVGAGI come from the germline V gene. The data originate from a study of cytomegalovirus exposure and HLA in healthy donors. As for the donors, each was a healthy bone marrow donor. Study results and caveats: The sole available immune exposure information was CMV serostatus.

Both 60 Vbeta primers and 13 Jbeta primers went into the PCR. Generated by immunoSEQ multiplex PCR, the TCRdb table keeps only in-frame clones and is missing some. In the table there are about 160,000 clones, 65% to 90% of which are singletons. The chain combines TRBV6-5 with TRBJ2-5; 7 bases map to TRBD1. The clonotype was recovered from a woman under 30 in good health and CMV-seronegative. The sequencing input was PBMCs. CDR3 in DNA: TGTGCCAGCAGTTACTCGACAGGGTGGGATGAGACCCAGTACTTC. Its protein product is CASSYSTGWDETQYF.